This is a list of T cell receptor beta chains from one sample in a study of cytotoxic CD8 clonotypes in ibrutinib-treated CLL. Measured with immunoSEQ multiplex PCR; TCRdb has only the in-frame clones, and not every one. The sample contains approximately 150,000 clones, approximately 80% of which appear only once. Sequencing was performed on PBMCs, taken after 24 months of ibrutinib treatment. The source is a human donor with chronic lymphocytic leukemia. CDR3s include the opening cysteine and the closing phenylalanine or tryptophan. D genes are given only for firm matches. Only some rows state a clone size, as once, few, many or a class for expanded clones.

>NA|TRBJ1-1|NA|TRBV7-9
CASSSGQSEAFF
TGTGCCAGCAGCTCGGGACAAAGTGAAGCTTTCTTT
>NA|TRBJ1-2|few|TRBV10-1
CASSTQDKCYGYTF
TGCGCCAGCAGTACGCAGGATAAATGCTATGGCTACACCTTC
>TRBD1|TRBJ1-1|NA|TRBV15
CATSRRGGVEAFF
TGTGCCACCAGCAGGAGAGGGGGCGTTGAAGCTTTCTTT
>NA|TRBJ1-1|NA|TRBV18
CATLPGANTEAFF
TGTGCCACCCTCCCGGGCGCAAACACTGAAGCTTTCTTT
>NA|TRBJ1-3|NA|TRBV14
CASSRHSPAGRSGNTIYF
TGTGCCAGCAGCCGTCACTCCCCCGCCGGACGTTCTGGAAACACCATATATTTT
>NA|TRBJ1-1|NA|TRBV18
CASSPGIGSEAFF
TGTGCCAGCTCCCCCGGCATCGGATCTGAAGCTTTCTTT
>TRBD2|TRBJ2-3|NA|TRBV7-9
CASSQGLAPQYF
TGTGCCAGCAGCCAGGGACTAGCGCCGCAGTATTTT
>NA|TRBJ1-4|NA|TRBV2
CASGKTGLREKLFF
TGTGCCAGCGGAAAGACAGGCTTGCGTGAAAAACTGTTTTTT
>TRBD1|TRBJ1-1|NA|TRBV6-1
CASSVTGGKGEAFF
TGTGCCAGCAGTGTTACAGGGGGCAAGGGTGAAGCTTTCTTT
>NA|TRBJ1-2|NA|TRBV2
CASSERTFRYYGYTF
TGTGCCAGCAGTGAAAGGACATTTCGGTACTATGGCTACACCTTC